This TCR beta chain was identified in a study of blood T cells in healthy people across ages (dated by TCRdb to the mid-2010s). Concerning the study at large: In model experiments, roughly one uniquely barcoded TCR beta cDNA molecule per two T cells was captured by template switching. Using deep sequencing normalized with unique cDNA molecular identifiers, the study measured how TCR beta repertoire diversity changes with age. Four age groups were formed from the donors: young (average 16 years), middle-aged (approximately 40), aged (about 62) and long-lived (around 82). To avoid experimental bias, donors of different ages were distributed randomly across sequencing lanes. For two donors (one aged 18 to 29 and one aged 80 or older), the study analyzed two additional independent replicas of 1 million unique cDNA reads from the same blood draw.

Libraries were made using 5' RACE. Instrument used: Illumina HiSeq 2500. A second PCR of about 6 to 11 cycles was performed with a sample-barcoded 5' primer and a J-beta primer mix. A unique molecular identifier was introduced onto each TCR beta cDNA molecule by a template-switch 5' adaptor carrying 12 random nucleotides. Each sample yielded at least 3 million CDR3-containing paired-end reads. First-strand cDNA was synthesized from all RNA with the Mint cDNA synthesis kit, primed by a TRBC-specific oligonucleotide. After uracil-DNA glycosylase treatment, a first 18-cycle PCR used universal primers M1SS and BC2_uni_R on all cDNA. Concerning the study's data processing: For normalization, 1 million high-quality reads, each with a distinct molecular identifier, were randomly selected from each sample. Reads sharing molecular identifiers were discarded rather than binned into consensus sequences. MiTCR, with a Q25 quality threshold and the strictest error-elimination algorithm, was used for CDR3 identification, clonotype clustering and error correction. A nonparametric unseen species model with Euler transformation was used to estimate a lower bound on total TCR beta diversity. TCRdb passed the public sequencing reads through fastp at Q25 and MiXCR, retaining productive beta sequences. Every CDR3 protein is listed once, alongside the most common genes and DNA of its rows. The V and J calls, along with clone size, are taken from TCRdb and not from the paper's own processing. The sample yields about 670,000 distinct CDR3 sequences; 52% were counted once. The ten largest clones represent around an eighth of the sample.

Systemically healthy Caucasian individuals from Russia, around 38 in total and aged 6 to 90 years, were included as donors. About 10 milliliters of peripheral blood were drawn from each donor into EDTA-treated Vacutainer tubes. Ficoll-Paque density-gradient centrifugation was used to isolate PBMCs, with at least 7 million per sample. Trizol reagent was used to extract total RNA from PBMCs, with at least 6 micrograms per sample. For every donor, flow cytometry on a PBMC aliquot measured the percentage of naive CD45RAhigh/CD27high T cells. The trim is 0 bases for V and 2 bases for J, with a gap of 15 bases between the germline ends. The germline V gene gives CDR1 as SGDLS and CDR2 as YYNGEE. Including cysteine and phenylalanine, the CDR3 has 17 amino acids. The DNA shown is the 51-base CDR3, in frame from base 1. This clonotype was observed many times. The antigen it binds to is not known. Base qualities were left out, and no much larger clone turns up one base away.

Summary of the overall study and its limitations: Because donor CMV infection status was unknown, age-related changes in expanded clonotypes were potentially confounded. Observed TCR beta diversity per million T cells fell roughly linearly with age, and a significant reduction was already apparent by age about 36. A strong correlation was found between observed TCR beta diversity and the percentage of naive T cells measured by flow cytometry. Since profiling was done on bulk unsorted PBMCs, naive and antigen-experienced compartments could not be conclusively compared. Estimates of total diversity based on one million sequenced T cells were regarded as lower bounds and as underestimates. The long-lived group showed more naive CD4+ T cells, fewer expanded clones and increased TCR diversity than the aged group, suggesting age selection.

The sequence is built from TRBV9 and TRBJ2-1, with a tentative D call of TRBD1 or TRBD2, each matching 6 bases. The sequencing sample was made of blood. The TCR originated in a woman older than 75 in good health. The DNA sequence follows: TGTGCCAGCAGCGTAGATTCGGGGGCGCCCCCCTACAATGAGCAGTTCTTC. Translated, this is CASSVDSGAPPYNEQFF.